The subject of this entry is one T cell receptor (beta chain). The CDR3 has 14 residues. Losses at the gene ends were 6 bases for V and 1 base for J; bases not matched to a gene: 6. The V gene's germline CDR1 is SQVTM and CDR2 ANQGSEA. The entry originates in a study of blood T cell repertoires in COVID-19. Overall study: PBMCs, B-cell-depleted T cells, or T cells provided the cDNA or gDNA that made up the material.

Generated by immunoSEQ multiplex PCR, the TCRdb table keeps only in-frame clones and is missing some. This sample yields 130,000 to 150,000 clones, of which 87% are seen a single time; 35% to 40% belongs to the top ten. This TCR derives from a man aged 45-65 years who had recovered from COVID-19. Sequencing was carried out using peripheral blood. J is TRBJ2-3 and V is TRBV29-1; 8 bases map to TRBD2. The CDR3 protein is CSVLDSGGTDTQYF. The CDR3 nucleotides read TGCAGCGTCCTGGATAGCGGGGGCACAGATACGCAGTATTTT.